This is a list of T cell receptor beta chains from one sample in a study of CD8 T cells in ankylosing spondylitis. TCRdb redid the calling of the 5' RACE reads with MiXCR, one entry per CDR3 protein. The repertoire holds 150,000 to 250,000 distinct CDR3 sequences, with 9.5% to 15% as singletons. The sample consisted of blood, either unsorted or a sorted T cell fraction (not recorded which). The source is a male donor with ankylosing spondylitis or in good health (not recorded which). CDR3s include the opening cysteine and the closing phenylalanine or tryptophan. The order of the fields is clone size, D gene, V gene, J gene, CDR3 DNA, CDR3 protein. The D gene is left open where the match is weak. The listing skips clone size in some rows; elsewhere it reads once, few, many or a size class.

clone_size: .
d_call: TRBD2
v_call: TRBV10-1
j_call: TRBJ2-1
cdr3_nt: TGCGCCAGCAGTGAGTCAGCGGGGGCCCCCTACAATGAGCAGTTCTTC
cdr3_aa: CASSESAGAPYNEQFF

clone_size: few
d_call: .
v_call: TRBV29-1
j_call: TRBJ1-2
cdr3_nt: TGCAGCGCTCGGACGGAGGACGGCTACACCTTC
cdr3_aa: CSARTEDGYTF

clone_size: medium-sized
d_call: .
v_call: TRBV6-5
j_call: TRBJ1-6
cdr3_nt: TGTGCCAGCACCGACGCCTCGGGCTGGGATTCACCCCTCCACTTT
cdr3_aa: CASTDASGWDSPLHF

clone_size: few
d_call: TRBD1
v_call: TRBV13
j_call: TRBJ2-7
cdr3_nt: TGTGCCAGCAGCTTCGGGACAGGGGTCTCCTACGAGCAGTACTTC
cdr3_aa: CASSFGTGVSYEQYF

clone_size: few
d_call: .
v_call: TRBV6-1
j_call: TRBJ2-7
cdr3_nt: TGTGCCAGCAGGACAGCCTCCTACGAGCAGTACTTC
cdr3_aa: CASRTASYEQYF

clone_size: .
d_call: .
v_call: TRBV19
j_call: TRBJ2-7
cdr3_nt: TGTGCCAGTAGTATTTACAGTGGAGCCTACGAGCAGTACTTC
cdr3_aa: CASSIYSGAYEQYF

clone_size: few
d_call: .
v_call: TRBV27
j_call: TRBJ2-7
cdr3_nt: TGTGCCAGCACCTCGAGTACCTACGAGCAGTACTTC
cdr3_aa: CASTSSTYEQYF

clone_size: .
d_call: .
v_call: TRBV4-2
j_call: TRBJ2-7
cdr3_nt: TGTGCCAGCAGCCAAAAAGGGAGTTTCCCCTACGAGCAGTACTTC
cdr3_aa: CASSQKGSFPYEQYF

clone_size: few
d_call: TRBD2
v_call: TRBV15
j_call: TRBJ2-1
cdr3_nt: TGTGCCACCAGCAGAGCGCGGGGGGGGTACAATGAGCAGTTCTTC
cdr3_aa: CATSRARGGYNEQFF

clone_size: many
d_call: TRBD1
v_call: TRBV5-5
j_call: TRBJ2-2
cdr3_nt: TGTGCCAGCAGCTTTGACAGGGCCACCGGGGAGCTGTTTTTT
cdr3_aa: CASSFDRATGELFF

clone_size: few
d_call: TRBD1
v_call: TRBV12-3/TRBV12-4
j_call: TRBJ1-2
cdr3_nt: TGTGCCAGCAGTTTAGCGGACAGGCTTAACTATGGCTACACCTTC
cdr3_aa: CASSLADRLNYGYTF

clone_size: once
d_call: TRBD2
v_call: TRBV7-6
j_call: TRBJ2-1
cdr3_nt: TGTGCCAGCAGCGACCCGGGACTAGCGGGAGTTGAGCAGTTCTTC
cdr3_aa: CASSDPGLAGVEQFF

clone_size: few
d_call: .
v_call: TRBV6-5
j_call: TRBJ2-2
cdr3_nt: TGTGCCAGCAGTTACCACGGGGAGCTGTTTTTT
cdr3_aa: CASSYHGELFF

clone_size: few
d_call: TRBD2
v_call: TRBV4-1
j_call: TRBJ2-7
cdr3_nt: TGCGCCAGCAGCTATCAAGTAAATCGGGACGGTACACTAGCGGGAGGGTCCTACGAGCAGTACTTC
cdr3_aa: CASSYQVNRDGTLAGGSYEQYF

clone_size: .
d_call: TRBD2
v_call: TRBV12-3/TRBV12-4
j_call: TRBJ2-2
cdr3_nt: TGTGCCAGCAGTTTCTCTAGCGGGAGGACCGGGGAGCTGTTTTTT
cdr3_aa: CASSFSSGRTGELFF

clone_size: .
d_call: .
v_call: TRBV10-3
j_call: TRBJ1-4
cdr3_nt: TGTGCCATCAGTGGAAGCGGGGGTGAAAAACTGTTTTTT
cdr3_aa: CAISGSGGEKLFF

clone_size: few
d_call: .
v_call: TRBV7-9
j_call: TRBJ2-7
cdr3_nt: TGTGCCAGCAGCTTAGAACAGCCCTACGAGCAGTACTTC
cdr3_aa: CASSLEQPYEQYF

clone_size: many
d_call: TRBD1
v_call: TRBV13
j_call: TRBJ2-1
cdr3_nt: TGTGCCAGCAGCTTAGGCTCAGGGGGCAATGAGCAGTTCTTC
cdr3_aa: CASSLGSGGNEQFF

clone_size: .
d_call: .
v_call: TRBV19
j_call: TRBJ2-1
cdr3_nt: TGTGCCAGTAGGTCACAGGGTGGCCCCTACAATGAGCAGTTCTTC
cdr3_aa: CASRSQGGPYNEQFF

clone_size: few
d_call: .
v_call: TRBV12-3/TRBV12-4
j_call: TRBJ2-7
cdr3_nt: TGTGCCAGCAGCCGTTCCGGGACATCTGGCGAGCAGTACTTC
cdr3_aa: CASSRSGTSGEQYF

clone_size: .
d_call: .
v_call: TRBV9
j_call: TRBJ2-7
cdr3_nt: TGTGCCAGCAGCGTAGGGGACTTCCCGTACGAGCAGTACTTC
cdr3_aa: CASSVGDFPYEQYF

clone_size: .
d_call: .
v_call: TRBV20-1
j_call: TRBJ2-1
cdr3_nt: TGCAGTGCTAGTAGGGGAGACAATGAGCAGTTCTTC
cdr3_aa: CSASRGDNEQFF

clone_size: many
d_call: TRBD1
v_call: TRBV27
j_call: TRBJ1-1
cdr3_nt: TGTGCCAGCAGTTTACAGGGGGCGGGTGACACTGAAGCTTTCTTT
cdr3_aa: CASSLQGAGDTEAFF

clone_size: .
d_call: TRBD1
v_call: TRBV6-1
j_call: TRBJ1-5
cdr3_nt: TGTGCCAGCAGTGAAAGCGAGGGGGCCGGTGAGCCCCAGCATTTT
cdr3_aa: CASSESEGAGEPQHF

clone_size: many
d_call: TRBD2
v_call: TRBV9
j_call: TRBJ2-1
cdr3_nt: TGTGCCAGCAGCCCTACTCGGACTAGCGGGGCCTACAATGAGCAGTTCTTC
cdr3_aa: CASSPTRTSGAYNEQFF

clone_size: few
d_call: .
v_call: TRBV27
j_call: TRBJ2-2
cdr3_nt: TGTGCCAGCAGTTTAGGGGCAGGGGGGTTGACCGGGGAGCTGTTTTTT
cdr3_aa: CASSLGAGGLTGELFF

clone_size: few
d_call: .
v_call: TRBV7-9
j_call: TRBJ2-5
cdr3_nt: TGTGCCAGCAGCTTAGCTTCATGGGGAGAAGAGACCCAGTACTTC
cdr3_aa: CASSLASWGEETQYF

clone_size: many
d_call: TRBD2
v_call: TRBV6-1
j_call: TRBJ2-2
cdr3_nt: TGTGCCAGCAGTGCGACTAGCGGGGGGGCCCACACCGGGGAGCTGTTTTTT
cdr3_aa: CASSATSGGAHTGELFF

clone_size: many
d_call: .
v_call: TRBV5-1
j_call: TRBJ2-7
cdr3_nt: TGCGCCAGCAGCTTGGGGCCAGACGAGCAGTACTTC
cdr3_aa: CASSLGPDEQYF

clone_size: many
d_call: .
v_call: TRBV4-1
j_call: TRBJ2-2
cdr3_nt: TGCGCCAGCAGCCTACACCCCTGGAACACCGGGGAGCTGTTTTTT
cdr3_aa: CASSLHPWNTGELFF

clone_size: few
d_call: .
v_call: TRBV27
j_call: TRBJ2-7
cdr3_nt: TGTGCCAGCAGTTCAGCCACAGGGTTGAACGAGCAGTACTTC
cdr3_aa: CASSSATGLNEQYF

clone_size: few
d_call: .
v_call: TRBV5-6
j_call: TRBJ2-2
cdr3_nt: TGTGCCAGCAGCTTGTGGGGGGCAGGCACCGGGGAGCTGTTTTTT
cdr3_aa: CASSLWGAGTGELFF

clone_size: .
d_call: .
v_call: TRBV29-1
j_call: TRBJ1-2
cdr3_nt: TGCAGCGTTGAAATTGACAGCACCTATGGCTACACCTTC
cdr3_aa: CSVEIDSTYGYTF

clone_size: many
d_call: .
v_call: TRBV12-3/TRBV12-4
j_call: TRBJ2-1
cdr3_nt: TGTGCCAGCAGCCGGGAACAATACAATGAGCAGTTCTTC
cdr3_aa: CASSREQYNEQFF

clone_size: few
d_call: TRBD2
v_call: TRBV6-5
j_call: TRBJ2-1
cdr3_nt: TGTGCCAGCAGTTACGGACTAGCGCCCAATGAGCAGTTCTTC
cdr3_aa: CASSYGLAPNEQFF

clone_size: few
d_call: TRBD2
v_call: TRBV11-2
j_call: TRBJ2-1
cdr3_nt: TGTGCCAGCAGCACCCTTAGCGGGAGGGCCGATAATGAGCAGTTCTTC
cdr3_aa: CASSTLSGRADNEQFF

clone_size: few
d_call: .
v_call: TRBV27
j_call: TRBJ2-1
cdr3_nt: TGTGCCAGCAGTTTGGTTGTAGGGGCTGAGCAGTTCTTC
cdr3_aa: CASSLVVGAEQFF

clone_size: few
d_call: .
v_call: TRBV5-5
j_call: TRBJ2-5
cdr3_nt: TGTGCCAGCAGCTACAGGGGAGGAGAGACCCAGTACTTC
cdr3_aa: CASSYRGGETQYF

clone_size: few
d_call: .
v_call: TRBV3-1
j_call: TRBJ2-1
cdr3_nt: TGTGCCAGCACGTCAGGGGTACGGACTGACTACAATGAGCAGTTCTTC
cdr3_aa: CASTSGVRTDYNEQFF

clone_size: few
d_call: TRBD2
v_call: TRBV5-5
j_call: TRBJ2-1
cdr3_nt: TGTGCCAGCAGCTTGGGGACTAGCGAGTATGAGCAGTTCTTC
cdr3_aa: CASSLGTSEYEQFF

clone_size: .
d_call: .
v_call: TRBV28
j_call: TRBJ2-1
cdr3_nt: TGTGCCAGCAGTTTCCCGGGGGCGGGGAATGAGCAGTTCTTC
cdr3_aa: CASSFPGAGNEQFF

clone_size: once
d_call: TRBD2
v_call: TRBV7-8
j_call: TRBJ2-2
cdr3_nt: TGTGCCAGCAGCCCCGGGGGGGGCACCGGGGAGCTGTTTTTT
cdr3_aa: CASSPGGGTGELFF

clone_size: many
d_call: TRBD2
v_call: TRBV15
j_call: TRBJ2-7
cdr3_nt: TGTGCCACCAGCAGAGAGACTAGCGGCTCCTACGAGCAGTACTTC
cdr3_aa: CATSRETSGSYEQYF

clone_size: few
d_call: .
v_call: TRBV29-1
j_call: TRBJ2-7
cdr3_nt: TGCAGCGTGACTGACACCTACGAGCAGTACTTC
cdr3_aa: CSVTDTYEQYF

clone_size: many
d_call: TRBD1
v_call: TRBV10-3
j_call: TRBJ2-7
cdr3_nt: TGTGCCATCAGTGAGGTTCCTGGGACAGGCCGCTCCTACGAGCAGTACTTC
cdr3_aa: CAISEVPGTGRSYEQYF